What follows are 26 T cell receptor beta chains derived from one specimen sequenced in a study of shared clonotypes between healthy human individuals. Profiled with immunoSEQ multiplex PCR; TCRdb holds only in-frame clones, not every one. The profile covers about 99,000 clones, with around half appearing a single time and around 15% taken by the ten largest. The sequenced material came from PBMCs. These receptors came from a woman in her thirties or forties in good health. Some clones in this sample may be carry-over from other donors' samples.

The CDR3 spells CASSPPPSYTGAEAFF. The CDR3, as DNA: TGTGCCAGCTCACCACCCCCCTCCTATACAGGCGCTGAAGCTTTCTTT. This chain joins TRBV18 and TRBJ1-1, with D maybe TRBD1 (5 bases). The germline V gene has CDR1 KGHSH and CDR2 LQKENI. V dropped 0 bases and J dropped 6 bases, with 17 bases sitting between them. This CDR3 spans 16 amino acids.

This clone was picked up many times. Different DNA sequences within this sample yield the same CDR3. This rearrangement joins TRBV18 to TRBJ1-1; possible D gene TRBD1, 5 bases. Between the trimmed V and J ends, which lost 3 bases and 1 base, there was a span of 6 bases. CDR1 and CDR2 (germline): KGHSH, LQKENI. The CDR3 is made up of 13 amino acids. CDR3 in DNA: TGTGCCAGCTCACCGGGGGGGAACACTGAAGCTTTCTTT. It encodes CASSPGGNTEAFF.

In its sample, this clone was seen many times. The rearrangement links TRBV30 to TRBJ2-1, with 10 nucleotides matching TRBD1. With 4 bases clipped from V and 5 bases from J, the junction kept 5 bases outside the gene matches. Per the germline V gene, CDR1 is GTSNPN and CDR2 is SVGIG (reference sequence). The CDR3 sequence is 14 residues long. This CDR3 is CAWTGQGLNNEQFF. The CDR3 DNA is TGTGCCTGGACGGGACAGGGGTTAAACAATGAGCAGTTCTTC.

Details on this clone: This sequence is one base from a far larger clone and is likely a read error. The chain joins TRBV30 to TRBJ2-5, with 7 nucleotides matching TRBD1. TRBJ2-7 explains the end of the DNA better; the J call may be wrong. The CDR3 is made up of 15 amino acids. Per the germline V gene, CDR1 is GTSNPN and CDR2 is SVGIG (reference sequence). The CDR3 DNA follows: TGTGCCTGGAGTGTACAGGGGCTAGAATTCTACGAGCAGTACTTC. Its translation: CAWSVQGLEFYEQYF.

This clone was detected only a few times. CDR3 DNA: TGCAGCGTGGAGACTAGCGGGATCGATGAGCAGTTCTTC. Translation gives CSVETSGIDEQFF. The chain couples TRBV29-1 to TRBJ2-1; TRBD2 matches at 11 bases. The CDR3 is made up of 13 amino acids. CDR1 and CDR2 from the germline V gene are SQVTM and ANQGSEA. V was clipped by 6 bases and J by 8 bases; unmatched bases: 6.

This clone was seen ten or more times. This sequence joins TRBV28 and TRBJ2-3; 7 positions agree with TRBD2. The germline V gene has CDR1 MDHEN and CDR2 SYDVKM. The CDR3 loop spans 15 amino acids. J lost 2 bases, V lost 4 bases, and 6 bases had no gene match. CDR3 nucleotides: TGTGCCAGCAGTTCGGTACTAGCGCACACAGATACGCAGTATTTT. It specifies CASSSVLAHTDTQYF.

V and J are TRBV30 and TRBJ1-1; no definite D call. V dropped 0 bases and J dropped 4 bases, with 9 bases sitting between them. This CDR3 comprises 13 residues. The germline V gene has CDR1 GTSNPN and CDR2 SVGIG (reference sequence). The CDR3 region is CAWSVLAGTEAFF. The CDR3 DNA reads as TGTGCCTGGAGTGTATTGGCAGGCACTGAAGCTTTCTTT.

At least ten counts were recorded for this clone. The rearrangement links TRBV28 to TRBJ2-1; D possibly corresponds to TRBD2 (5 bases). Trimming left V 7 bases short and J 1 base short, with 11 bases between. CDR1 and CDR2 (germline): MDHEN, SYDVKM. This CDR3 is 14 amino acids long. This CDR3 reads CASTRLASYNEQFF. CDR3 coding DNA: TGTGCCAGCACGAGGCTAGCATCCTACAATGAGCAGTTCTTC.

This chain links TRBV7-7 with TRBJ2-7; D may correspond to TRBD1 or TRBD2 (5 bases each). Trimming left V 1 base short and J 4 bases short, with 14 bases between. The CDR3 loop spans 15 amino acids. The germline CDR1 and CDR2 sequences are SSHAT and FNYEAQ (reference sequence). In DNA form, the CDR3 reads TGTGCCAGCAGCTTAGTTCGGGCAGGGACGTACGAGCAGTACTTC. Encoded protein: CASSLVRAGTYEQYF.

In regard to this clone: This likely reflects a read error, since a far larger clone is one base away. This chain joins TRBV11-2 and TRBJ1-1; D not certain. The V end lost 5 bases, the J end lost 3 bases, and 13 bases lay between the germline ends. CDR3 length: 14 residues. The germline V gene has CDR1 SGHAT and CDR2 FQNNGV. CDR3 bases: TGTGCCAGCAGCAATATCGTGGTTGACACTGAAGCTTTCTTT. This encodes CASSNIVVDTEAFF.

This clone has at least ten counts. The rearrangement uses TRBV7-2 and TRBJ2-1, with D perhaps matching TRBD2 (5 bases). With 5 bases removed from V and 2 bases from J, the gap between germline ends came to 10 bases. The CDR3 loop spans 14 amino acids. The germline CDR1 and CDR2 sequences are SGHTA and FQGNSA. CDR3 sequence (DNA): TGTGCCAGCAGCACACGAGGGCCCTACAATGAGCAGTTCTTC. It specifies CASSTRGPYNEQFF.

This clone was seen ten or more times. The rearrangement links TRBV5-1 to TRBJ2-7; D call uncertain. Germline-derived CDR1 and CDR2 are SGHRS and YFSETQ. This CDR3 is 14 amino acids long. Trimming pared 4 bases from V and 0 bases from J, leaving 11 bases between. CDR3 sequence reads: CASSPPSSSYEQYF. In nucleotides, the CDR3 is TGCGCCAGCAGCCCGCCTTCATCCTCCTACGAGCAGTACTTC.

Concerning this clone itself: Other DNA variants within this sample encode the same CDR3. The gene calls are TRBV7-3 and TRBJ2-1, with D perhaps TRBD2 (7 bases). CDR3 length: 16 residues. V lost 5 bases to trimming and J lost 4 bases, with 18 bases between them. CDR1 and CDR2 (germline): SGHTA, FQGTGA. The chain's CDR3 is CASSPRGGDGYNEQFF. The CDR3 nucleotides are TGTGCCAGCAGCCCCAGGGGAGGGGACGGGTACAATGAGCAGTTCTTC.

This clone was seen only a few times. The CDR3 DNA sequence: TGTGCCTGGAGAGACAGGTGGGGAAGCAATCAGCCCCAGCATTTT. Protein product: CAWRDRWGSNQPQHF. The chain links TRBV30 to TRBJ1-5, with TRBD1 as a possible D gene (6 bases). CDR3 length: 15 residues. Trimming stripped 3 bases from V and 1 base from J, with 13 bases between. Germline lookup yields CDR1 GTSNPN and CDR2 SVGIG (reference sequence).

This sequence joins TRBV28 and TRBJ1-2, with D hard to call. Per germline, CDR1 MDHEN and CDR2 SYDVKM. There are 12 residues in the CDR3. V was pared by 10 bases and J by 7 bases, with 16 bases between. The CDR3 coding sequence is TGTGCCACCGAACTCAACCTCCTTGGCTACACCTTC. Protein sequence: CATELNLLGYTF.

This clone occurred a few times. The rearrangement joins TRBV30 to TRBJ1-2; maybe TRBD1 (6 bases). Germline V lookup: CDR1 GTSNPN, CDR2 SVGIG (reference sequence). The CDR3 has 13 residues. V gave up 1 base and J gave up 2 bases, with 8 bases separating them. The CDR3 nucleotides are TGTGCCTGGAGTGGGACAGTGAACTATGGCTACACCTTC. It is translated as CAWSGTVNYGYTF. Full variable domain (rest looked up from reference TRBV30 and TRBJ1-2): SQTIHQWPATLVQPVGSPLSLECTVEGTSNPNLYWYRQAAGRGLQLLFYSVGIGQISSEVPQNLSASRPQDRQFILSSKKLLLSDSGFYLCAWSGTVNYGYTFGSGTRLTVV.

V is TRBV7-2 and J is TRBJ2-7, with D possibly matching TRBD1 (5 bases). Germline CDR1 SGHTA, CDR2 FQGNSA. This CDR3 has 13 amino acids. V shed 2 bases and J shed 4 bases, with 9 bases lying between them. CDR3: CASSLWGPYEQYF. CDR3 nucleotides: TGTGCCAGCAGCTTATGGGGCCCGTACGAGCAGTACTTC.

This chain joins TRBV4-2 and TRBJ2-3, with D perhaps being TRBD1 or TRBD2 (6 bases each). The germline V gene encodes CDR1 LGHNA and CDR2 YNFKEQ. V was shortened by 3 bases and J by 6 bases, with 13 bases between the two germline ends. The CDR3 length is 14 residues. This CDR3 is CASSHDRGQDTQYF. The CDR3, as DNA: TGTGCCAGCAGCCATGATCGGGGGCAGGATACGCAGTATTTT.

To note about this clone: At one boundary the junction diverges from the germline segment, which might be a read error. The chain is built from TRBV7-9 and TRBJ2-1, with TRBD2 matching 12 bases. CDR1 and CDR2 (germline): SEHNR, FQNEAQ (reference sequence). This CDR3 region has 18 residues. The CDR3 DNA is TGTGCCAGCAGCCAAGCGCTAGCGGGAGGGCGGGGGGACAATGAGCAGCTCTTC. The encoded protein is CASSQALAGGRGDNEQLF.

The genes are TRBV30 and TRBJ1-6; D gene ambiguous. The CDR3 is 12 residues long. CDR1 and CDR2 from the germline V gene are GTSNPN and SVGIG (reference sequence). With 1 base removed from V and 10 bases from J, the gap between germline ends came to 8 bases. CDR3 region: CAWSGTSSPLHF. The CDR3 DNA follows: TGTGCCTGGAGTGGGACCTCCTCACCCCTCCACTTT.

The rearrangement uses TRBV30 and TRBJ2-1; 7 bases agree with TRBD2. Trimming took 0 bases from V and 15 from J; bases not matched to a gene: 5. The CDR3 consists of 11 residues. The germline CDR1 and CDR2 sequences are GTSNPN and SVGIG (reference sequence). The DNA for the CDR3 is TGTGCCTGGAGTGTAGCGGGGTCGTTGTTCTTC. Translated, it gives CAWSVAGSLFF.

The chain couples TRBV6-6 to TRBJ1-6; possibly TRBD1 for D (5 bases). CDR3 length: 12 residues. Trimming removed 8 bases from V and 7 bases from J, with 9 bases in between. The V gene's germline CDR1 is MNHNY and CDR2 SVGAGI (reference sequence). CDR3 protein: CASGGINSPLHF. The CDR3 coding sequence is TGTGCCAGCGGGGGAATAAATTCACCCCTCCACTTT.

The chain uses TRBV4-1 and TRBJ2-4, with D possibly matching TRBD1 (5 bases). V dropped 1 base and J dropped 0 bases, with 10 bases sitting between them. CDR3 length: 16 amino acids. In germline, CDR1 is MGHRA, CDR2 YSYEKL. The CDR3 sequence: CASSQGRQIAKNIQYF. Here the CDR3 DNA reads TGCGCCAGCAGCCAAGGAAGACAGATAGCCAAAAACATTCAGTACTTC.

V and J are TRBV29-1 and TRBJ2-1, with 12 positions matching TRBD2. The J segment lost 5 bases and the V segment lost 6 bases, leaving 11 bases of the junction unmatched. The germline V gene has CDR1 SQVTM and CDR2 ANQGSEA. This CDR3 contains 16 residues. The CDR3 nucleotides are TGCAGCGTGGCCCTCAAACTAGCGGGAGGACACAATGAGCAGTTCTTC. Protein: CSVALKLAGGHNEQFF.

This chain connects TRBV5-4 to TRBJ2-1, with D perhaps matching TRBD2 (5 bases). Germline-derived CDR1 and CDR2 are SGHNT and YYREEE (reference sequence). This CDR3 contains 14 residues. V gave up 3 bases and J gave up 5 bases, with 12 bases separating them. Here the CDR3 DNA reads TGTGCCAGCAGCTCGAGAAGGACTGACAATGAGCAGTTCTTC. This gives the protein CASSSRRTDNEQFF. The full variable domain, its missing parts supplied by reference TRBV5-4 and TRBJ2-1, is ETGVTQSPTHLIKTRGQQVTLRCSSQSGHNTVSWYQQALGQGPQFIFQYYREEENGRGNFPPRFSGLQFPNYSSELNVNALELDDSALYLCASSSRRTDNEQFFGPGTRLTVL.

Only a few counts were recorded for this clone. J is TRBJ2-6 and V is TRBV29-1, with D hard to call. The V and J ends lost 5 bases and 0 bases respectively, with 2 bases between them. The CDR3 is made up of 12 amino acids. CDR1 is SQVTM, CDR2 ANQGSEA, per germline. The CDR3 nucleotides are TGCAGCGTTCACTCTGGGGCCAACGTCCTGACTTTC. It encodes CSVHSGANVLTF.